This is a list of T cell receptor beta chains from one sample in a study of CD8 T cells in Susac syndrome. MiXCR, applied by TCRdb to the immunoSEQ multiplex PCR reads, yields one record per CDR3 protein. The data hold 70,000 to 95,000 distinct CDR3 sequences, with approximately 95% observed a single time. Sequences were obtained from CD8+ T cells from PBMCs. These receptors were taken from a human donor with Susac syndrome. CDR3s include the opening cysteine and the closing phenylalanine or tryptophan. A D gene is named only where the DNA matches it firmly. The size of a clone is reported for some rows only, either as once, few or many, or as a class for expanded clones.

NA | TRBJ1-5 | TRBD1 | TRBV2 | CASSRLGTGNQPQHF | TGTGCCAGCAGCCGGCTTGGGACAGGGAATCAGCCCCAGCATTTT
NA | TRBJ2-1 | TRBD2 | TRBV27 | CASSLGLAGHNEQFF | TGTGCCAGCAGTTTGGGACTAGCGGGCCACAATGAGCAGTTCTTC
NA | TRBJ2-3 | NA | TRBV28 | CASTKGRGGTDTQYF | TGTGCCAGCACAAAGGGCAGGGGGGGGACAGATACGCAGTATTTT
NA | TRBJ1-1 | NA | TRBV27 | CASSFRGRNTEAFF | TGTGCCAGCAGTTTCAGGGGAAGGAACACTGAAGCTTTCTTT
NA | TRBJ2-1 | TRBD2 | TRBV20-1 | CSAAGTSQYNEQFF | TGCAGTGCAGCCGGGACTAGCCAGTACAATGAGCAGTTCTTC
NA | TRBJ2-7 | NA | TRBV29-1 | CSVGDRPYEQYF | TGCAGCGTTGGAGACAGGCCCTACGAGCAGTACTTC
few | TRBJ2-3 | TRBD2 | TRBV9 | CASSVSGASTDTQYF | TGTGCCAGCAGCGTTAGCGGGGCATCCACAGATACGCAGTATTTT
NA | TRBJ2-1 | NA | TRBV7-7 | CASRRDLSSYNEQFF | TGTGCTAGCAGGCGGGACCTCAGCTCCTACAATGAGCAGTTCTTC
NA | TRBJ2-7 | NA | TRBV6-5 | CASSYGVRSYEQYF | TGTGCCAGCAGTTACGGGGTACGCTCCTACGAGCAGTACTTC
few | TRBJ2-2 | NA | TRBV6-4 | CASSDSTNTGELFF | TGTGCCAGCAGTGACTCGACAAACACCGGGGAGCTGTTTTTT
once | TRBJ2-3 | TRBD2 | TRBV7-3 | CASSLSAGGTDTQYF | TGTGCCAGCAGCTTATCGGCGGGAGGCACAGATACGCAGTATTTT
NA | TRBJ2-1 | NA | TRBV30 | CAWSEGRGISEQFF | TGTGCCTGGAGTGAAGGCAGAGGAATTAGCGAGCAGTTCTTC
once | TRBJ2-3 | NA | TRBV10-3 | CAISAKLDPDTQYF | TGTGCCATCAGCGCCAAACTAGATCCAGATACGCAGTATTTT
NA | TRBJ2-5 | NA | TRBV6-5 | CASTTDYSETQYF | TGTGCCAGCACCACCGACTATTCTGAGACCCAGTACTTC
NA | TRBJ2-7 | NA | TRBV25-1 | CASSDYKEQYF | TGTGCCAGCAGTGACTACAAGGAGCAGTACTTC
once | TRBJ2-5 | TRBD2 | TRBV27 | CATISGPGTQYF | TGTGCCACCATTAGCGGGCCCGGGACCCAGTACTTC
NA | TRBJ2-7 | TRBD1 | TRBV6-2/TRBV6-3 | CASSSLPGQYLLSNYEQYF | TGTGCCAGCAGTTCCCTACCGGGACAGTACCTTCTCAGCAACTACGAGCAGTACTTC
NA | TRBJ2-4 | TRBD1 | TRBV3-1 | CASSQETVGGTGGRNIQYF | TGTGCCAGCAGCCAAGAAACGGTAGGGGGTACAGGGGGAAGAAACATTCAGTACTTC
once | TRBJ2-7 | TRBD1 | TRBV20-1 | CSAREQGITYEQYF | TGCAGTGCTAGAGAACAGGGGATAACCTACGAGCAGTACTTC
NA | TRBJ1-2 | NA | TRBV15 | CATSATRGSNYGYTF | TGTGCCACCAGCGCGACCAGGGGCTCTAACTATGGCTACACCTTC
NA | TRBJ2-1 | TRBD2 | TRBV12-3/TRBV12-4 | CASSFNAGLAAHNEQFF | TGTGCCAGCAGTTTTAACGCGGGGCTAGCGGCCCACAATGAGCAGTTCTTC
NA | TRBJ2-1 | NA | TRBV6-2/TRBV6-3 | CASSYIGSYNEQFF | TGTGCCAGCAGTTACATTGGCTCCTACAATGAGCAGTTCTTC
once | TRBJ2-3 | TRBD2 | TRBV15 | CATSRDSAGGFTDTQYF | TGTGCCACCAGCAGAGATTCCGCGGGAGGGTTCACAGATACGCAGTATTTT
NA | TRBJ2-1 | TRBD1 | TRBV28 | CASSLTGGLYNEQFF | TGTGCCAGCAGTTTAACAGGGGGGCTCTACAATGAGCAGTTCTTC
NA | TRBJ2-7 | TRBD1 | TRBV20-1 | CSAFGTGGAGVYEQYF | TGCAGTGCTTTCGGGACAGGGGGCGCCGGCGTTTACGAGCAGTACTTC
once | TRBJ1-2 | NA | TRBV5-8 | CASSLAQVVYGYTF | TGTGCCAGCAGCTTGGCCCAGGTTGTCTATGGCTACACCTTC
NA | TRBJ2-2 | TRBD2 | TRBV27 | CASSLNGLARTGELFF | TGTGCCAGCAGTTTAAACGGACTAGCGCGCACCGGGGAGCTGTTTTTT
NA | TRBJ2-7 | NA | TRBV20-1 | CSARGLLSSYEQYF | TGCAGTGCCCGAGGACTTTTGAGCTCCTACGAGCAGTACTTC
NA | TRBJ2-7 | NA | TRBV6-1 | CASSEAWFVEASSYEQYF | TGTGCCAGCAGTGAAGCTTGGTTTGTGGAGGCTTCCTCCTACGAGCAGTACTTC
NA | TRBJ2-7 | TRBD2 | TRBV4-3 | CASSQGTSGYEQYF | TGCGCCAGCAGCCAAGGGACTAGCGGCTACGAGCAGTACTTC
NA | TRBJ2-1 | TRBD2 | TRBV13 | CASSSDPGLAGGEQFF | TGTGCCAGCAGCTCCGACCCGGGACTAGCGGGAGGGGAACAGTTCTTC
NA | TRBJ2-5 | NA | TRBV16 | CASSQEPGVQETQYF | TGTGCCAGCAGCCAAGAACCAGGGGTACAAGAGACCCAGTACTTC
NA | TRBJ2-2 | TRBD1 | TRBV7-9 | CASSRGQGDTGELFF | TGTGCCAGCAGCCGAGGACAGGGGGATACCGGGGAGCTGTTTTTT
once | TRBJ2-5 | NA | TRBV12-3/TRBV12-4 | CASSLEGTGTETQYF | TGTGCCAGCAGTTTAGAGGGTACTGGAACGGAGACCCAGTACTTC
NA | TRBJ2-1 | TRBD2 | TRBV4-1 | CASSLTSGGAVDEQFF | TGCGCCAGCAGCTTGACTAGCGGGGGGGCCGTCGATGAGCAGTTCTTC
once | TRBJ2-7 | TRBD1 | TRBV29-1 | CSVEVWDSSYEQYF | TGCAGCGTTGAAGTATGGGACAGCTCCTACGAGCAGTACTTC
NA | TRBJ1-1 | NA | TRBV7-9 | CASRPWGSEAFF | TGTGCCAGCAGACCCTGGGGGTCCGAAGCTTTCTTT
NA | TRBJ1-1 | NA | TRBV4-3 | CASSQEAGSNTEAFF | TGCGCCAGCAGCCAAGAAGCCGGTTCGAACACTGAAGCTTTCTTT
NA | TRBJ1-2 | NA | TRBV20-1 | CSANLVAGYTF | TGCAGTGCTAACCTCGTGGCTGGCTACACCTTC
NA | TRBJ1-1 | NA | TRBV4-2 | CASSPRGNTEAFF | TGTGCCAGCAGCCCCCGGGGGAACACTGAAGCTTTCTTT
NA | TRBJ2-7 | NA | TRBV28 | CASSFQGGYEQYF | TGTGCCAGCAGTTTCCAGGGAGGCTACGAGCAGTACTTC
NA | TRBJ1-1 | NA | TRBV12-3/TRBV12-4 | CASNPGPLNTEAFF | TGTGCCAGCAACCCGGGACCGTTGAACACTGAAGCTTTCTTT
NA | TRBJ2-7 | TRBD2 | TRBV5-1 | CASSPGLAGVQYEQYF | TGCGCCAGCAGCCCTGGACTAGCGGGAGTTCAGTACGAGCAGTACTTC
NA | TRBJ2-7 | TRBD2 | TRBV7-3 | CASSLSSLAGTNEQYF | TGTGCCAGCAGCTTATCCTCCCTAGCGGGAACCAACGAGCAGTACTTC
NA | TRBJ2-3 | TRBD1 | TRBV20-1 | CSAWDSQDPDTQYF | TGCAGTGCATGGGACAGCCAGGACCCAGATACGCAGTATTTT
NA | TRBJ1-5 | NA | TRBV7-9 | CASSPDSNQPQHF | TGTGCCAGCAGCCCGGACAGCAATCAGCCCCAGCATTTT
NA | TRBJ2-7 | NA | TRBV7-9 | CASSLHGGFYEQYF | TGTGCCAGCAGCTTACACGGGGGATTTTACGAGCAGTACTTC